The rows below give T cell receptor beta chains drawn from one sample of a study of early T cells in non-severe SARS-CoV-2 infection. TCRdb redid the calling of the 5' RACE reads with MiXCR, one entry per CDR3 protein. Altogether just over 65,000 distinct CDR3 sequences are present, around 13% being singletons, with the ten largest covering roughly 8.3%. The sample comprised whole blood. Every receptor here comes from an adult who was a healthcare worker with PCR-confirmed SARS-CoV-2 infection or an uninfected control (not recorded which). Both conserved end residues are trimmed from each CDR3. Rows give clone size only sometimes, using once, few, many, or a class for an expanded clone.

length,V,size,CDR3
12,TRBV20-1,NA,SASTPGTSGKLF
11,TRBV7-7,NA,ASSLLQGETQY
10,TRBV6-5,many,ASRSNGPEQY
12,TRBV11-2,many,ASSLSLAGTEQF
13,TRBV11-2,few,ASSPLGDSTDTQY
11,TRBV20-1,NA,SASPLRTSAEY
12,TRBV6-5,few,ASSRTGSNYGYT
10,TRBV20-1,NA,SAPYRGDTQY
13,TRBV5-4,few,ASSFGGVSGNTIY
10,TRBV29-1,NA,SVEAGMETQY
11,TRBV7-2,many,ASSDRVRETQY
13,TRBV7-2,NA,ASSLLAGVVNEQF
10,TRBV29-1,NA,SVASGRNEQY
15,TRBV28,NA,ASSFFGGRGPNEKLF
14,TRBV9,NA,ASSSRTGPMNTEAF
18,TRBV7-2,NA,ASSPNPLDTGVFGANVLT
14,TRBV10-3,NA,AISDPGRNSGNTIY
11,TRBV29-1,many,SARAGGNQPQH
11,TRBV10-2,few,ASSEITFYGYT
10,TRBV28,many,ASKLGGHEQF
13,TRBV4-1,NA,ASSPRQGGNQPQH
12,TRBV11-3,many,ASSLGDPANEQF
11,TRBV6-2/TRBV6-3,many,ASSYDYQETQY
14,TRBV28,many,ASISQDPSSYNEQF
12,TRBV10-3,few,AIRQTGTNYEQY
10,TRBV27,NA,ASRMGNYGYT
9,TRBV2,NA,ASSANEKLF
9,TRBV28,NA,ASGGSRGYT
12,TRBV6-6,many,ASSYSEAAEEQY
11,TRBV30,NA,AWKTAGAGEQY
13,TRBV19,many,ASSRPTGTQETQY
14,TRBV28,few,ASSLLSGGSGNTIY
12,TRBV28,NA,ASSLSSRIYEQY
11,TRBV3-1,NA,ASSQAGGDEQF
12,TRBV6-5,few,ASRTGEETDTQY
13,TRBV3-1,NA,ASSPLVGLNAEAF
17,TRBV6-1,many,ASSEAPAGTSGRAYTQY
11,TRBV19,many,ASSIARDYEQY
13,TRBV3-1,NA,ASSHLAGQYNEQF
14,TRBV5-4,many,ASSLGGPGANEKLF
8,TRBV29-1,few,SVDSYGYT
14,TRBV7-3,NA,ASSLNPLAAYNEQF
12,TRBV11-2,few,ASSLDLATDEQF
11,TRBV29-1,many,SVGGGTQETQY
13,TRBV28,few,ASSFVTGYLETQY
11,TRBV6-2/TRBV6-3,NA,ASRPLSRDTQY
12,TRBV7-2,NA,ASSPGPAGTEAF
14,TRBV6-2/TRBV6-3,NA,ASSYSLAGGTDTQY
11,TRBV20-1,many,SARPGADQPQH
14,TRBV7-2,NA,ASSSRLAGASDTQY
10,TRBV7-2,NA,ASKTMGTEQF
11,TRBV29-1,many,SVRAGAGNTIY
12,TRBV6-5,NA,ASTKTGQNTEAF
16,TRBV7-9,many,ASSSTLRDRGERETQY
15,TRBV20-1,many,SADGLTSGRILGEQF
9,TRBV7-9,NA,ASRAGFEAF
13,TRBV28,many,ASTPNQGRNTEAF
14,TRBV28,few,ASSFGGTESTDTQY
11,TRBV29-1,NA,SVDGSYTGELF